These 28 T cell receptor beta chains were sequenced from one sample in a study of blood T cells in healthy people across ages. A second PCR of 7 to 11 cycles used a sample-barcoded 5' primer and a J-beta primer mix. TCRdb reanalysed the 5' RACE reads using MiXCR and keeps one entry per CDR3 protein. The sample has roughly 720,000 distinct CDR3 sequences, roughly 50% seen once. Sequences were obtained from blood. All receptors come from a man older than 75 in good health.

The chain is built from TRBV27 and TRBJ1-2; weak D call: TRBD1 (5 bases). The CDR3 length is 13 residues. Germline assignment: CDR1 MNHEY and CDR2 SMNVEV (reference sequence). V lost 3 bases and J lost 8, with 13 bases in between. The CDR3 sequence: CASSLGGTGGYTF. The CDR3 coding sequence is TGTGCCAGCAGTTTGGGAGGGACGGGGGGCTACACCTTC.

The chain links TRBV20-1 to TRBJ2-1; TRBD2 aligns across 12 bases. Germline V gene data show CDR1 as DFQATT and CDR2 as SNEGSKA (reference sequence). CDR3 length: 16 residues. The V segment lost 3 bases and the J segment 5 bases; nucleotides outside the gene matches: 8. CDR3: CSASHRLAGVHNEQFF. Written as DNA, the CDR3 is TGCAGTGCTAGCCACCGACTAGCGGGAGTCCACAATGAGCAGTTCTTC.

Note on this clonotype: A junction boundary mismatches the germline segment, possibly from a read error. The gene calls are TRBV11-2 and TRBJ2-4; D gene ambiguous. The CDR3 is 14 residues long. Germline lookup yields CDR1 SGHAT and CDR2 FQNNGV. CDR3 loop: CASSPLGAKNIQYF. CDR3 DNA sequence: TGCGCCAGCAGCCCGCTTGGGGCCAAAAACATTCAGTACTTC.

The V gene is TRBV27, the J gene TRBJ2-4; TRBD1 might be the D (6 bases). In germline, CDR1 is MNHEY, CDR2 SMNVEV (reference sequence). V shed 6 bases and J shed 15 bases, with 24 bases lying between them. The length of the CDR3 is 14 residues. CDR3 coding DNA: TGTGCCAGCAGGAAGACAGGTGGTGTCCAGGTTTGGTACTTC. Translating gives CASRKTGGVQVWYF.

This clonotype turned up a few times. The rearrangement joins TRBV29-1 to TRBJ2-3; no reliable D call. Trimming removed 8 bases at V and 2 bases at J, with 11 bases between. The CDR3 runs to 12 residues. Germline assignment: CDR1 SQVTM and CDR2 ANQGSEA. As DNA, the CDR3 is TGCAGCTCGCTGACTTTCACAGATACGCAGTATTTT. This encodes CSSLTFTDTQYF.

This clonotype was detected a few times. V gene TRBV27 combines with J gene TRBJ2-1; tentative D call: TRBD1 (7 bases). CDR1 and CDR2 from the germline V gene are MNHEY and SMNVEV (reference sequence). V was shortened by 5 bases and J by 8 bases, with 10 bases between the two germline ends. The CDR3 is 12 residues long. In DNA, the CDR3 is TGTGCCAGCAGTACCAGGGGGGATGAGCAGTTCTTC. Its translation is CASSTRGDEQFF.

CDR3 amino acids: CASYGQGQAEAFF. CDR3 DNA sequence: TGTGCCAGCTACGGACAGGGCCAGGCTGAAGCTTTCTTT. The rearrangement joins TRBV2 to TRBJ1-1, with 8 positions matching TRBD1. The CDR3 spans 13 residues. With V trimmed by 8 bases and J by 6 bases, 8 bases remained unmatched. Per the germline V gene, CDR1 is SNHLY and CDR2 is FYNNEI.

This chain connects TRBV5-1 to TRBJ2-5, with 7 bases matching TRBD1. The J call may not be correct, given that the DNA end is closer to TRBJ2-7. There are 14 residues in the CDR3. CDR1 and CDR2 from the germline V gene are SGHRS and YFSETQ. This CDR3 is CASSTRQGALEQYF. CDR3 DNA: TGCGCCAGCAGCACCCGACAGGGCGCGCTCGAGCAGTACTTC.

This clonotype was recorded a few times. V and J are TRBV3-1 and TRBJ1-4; no definite D call. The CDR3 loop spans 16 amino acids. CDR1 is LGHDT and CDR2 is YNNKEL in the germline V gene (reference sequence). V was cut by 4 bases and J by 7 bases, with 19 bases left in between. The CDR3 loop reads CASSPISSVRGEKLFF. CDR3 nucleotide sequence: TGTGCCAGCAGCCCCATCTCTTCAGTCCGAGGTGAAAAACTGTTTTTT.

The rearrangement links TRBV12-3 or TRBV12-4 to TRBJ2-7, with D unresolved. Between the trimmed V and J ends, which lost 7 bases and 7 bases, there was a span of 14 bases. This CDR3 has 12 residues. DNA for the CDR3: TGTGCCAGCATGGACCGAAATCTTGAGCAGTACTTC. It specifies CASMDRNLEQYF.

The V gene is TRBV7-9, the J gene TRBJ2-1; D may be TRBD1 or TRBD2 (5 bases each). This CDR3 is 15 amino acids long. V shed 6 bases and J shed 7 bases, with 19 bases lying between them. Germline assignment: CDR1 SEHNR and CDR2 FQNEAQ (reference sequence). The CDR3 DNA follows: TGTGCCAGCAGTAATCCTAGGGGAGAGCTGAATGAGCAGTTCTTC. It yields the protein CASSNPRGELNEQFF.

This clonotype was recorded only once. The V gene is TRBV5-1, the J gene TRBJ2-5; 14 bases map to TRBD2. Germline trimming cut 2 bases from V and 6 bases from J; bases unmatched to any gene: 6. Germline CDR1 is SGHRS and CDR2 is YFSETQ. This CDR3 has 16 amino acids. The CDR3 reads CASSLDGLAGGQTQYF. The CDR3 DNA reads TGCGCCAGCAGCTTAGACGGACTAGCGGGAGGACAGACCCAGTACTTC.

Turning to this clonotype: A read error may be the cause here, since a much bigger clone is one base away. This rearrangement joins TRBV3-1 to TRBJ2-7; 11 bases map to TRBD2. CDR3 length: 16 residues. Germline CDR1 LGHDT, CDR2 YNNKEL (reference sequence). The V segment lost 8 bases and the J segment 2 bases; nucleotides outside the gene matches: 11. The CDR3 DNA reads TGTGCCAGCGGCCGACAAGGGACTAGCGGACCCTACGAGCAGTACTTC. Encoded protein: CASGRQGTSGPYEQYF.

This clonotype was observed a handful of times. CDR3 coding DNA: TGCAGTGCTAGGCCGCTACGGATCCAAGAGACCCAGTACTTC. Translating gives CSARPLRIQETQYF. The chain uses TRBV20-1 and TRBJ2-5; D remains ambiguous. The CDR3 sequence is 14 residues long. Looked up from germline, CDR1 is DFQATT and CDR2 is SNEGSKA (reference sequence). Trimming removed 3 bases from V and 1 base from J, with 12 bases in between.

This clonotype was seen a few times. J is TRBJ2-5 and V is TRBV10-3; 7 bases line up with TRBD2. CDR3 size: 15 residues. The junction had 14 bases not matched to a gene; V was cut back by 8 bases and J by 5 bases. CDR1 and CDR2 (germline): ENHRY, SYGVKD. CDR3 in amino acids: CAISLGRELGETQYF. CDR3 nucleotide sequence: TGTGCCATCTCATTAGGGCGGGAGTTGGGGGAGACCCAGTACTTC.

This clonotype has only a few counts. The chain uses TRBV27 and TRBJ2-5; the match to TRBD1 covers 9 bases. This CDR3 has 14 residues. V lost 10 bases and J lost 11; bases outside the gene matches: 17. From germline, CDR1 is MNHEY and CDR2 SMNVEV (reference sequence). This CDR3 reads CATGGAGTGFKQYF. Here the CDR3 DNA reads TGTGCCACCGGGGGAGCCGGGACAGGGTTTAAGCAGTACTTC.

This chain connects TRBV5-1 to TRBJ2-7; D possibly uses TRBD1 or TRBD2 (5 bases each). This CDR3 region has 17 residues. Germline V gives CDR1 SGHRS, CDR2 YFSETQ. V was trimmed by 3 bases and J by 0 bases, leaving 19 bases between them. The DNA for the CDR3 is TGCGCCAGCAGCTCGATACCGGGGCGGTTGAGCTCCTACGAGCAGTACTTC. Translation gives CASSSIPGRLSSYEQYF. The variable domain in full, with the rest retrieved from reference TRBV5-1 and TRBJ2-7, is KAGVTQTPRYLIKTRGQQVTLSCSPISGHRSVSWYQQTPGQGLQFLFEYFSETQRNKGNFPGRFSGRQFSNSRSEMNVSTLELGDSALYLCASSSIPGRLSSYEQYFGPGTRLTVT.

Note on this clonotype: The CDR3 carries no conserved terminal phenylalanine or tryptophan, so it likely arises from a read error. The chain combines TRBV7-9 with TRBJ2-7; 12 bases match TRBD1. Germline assignment: CDR1 SEHNR and CDR2 FQNEAQ (reference sequence). The CDR3 has 15 residues. CDR3 in amino acids: CASSPGTGGIYGQYL. CDR3 coding DNA: TGTGCCAGCAGCCCAGGGACAGGGGGCATATACGGGCAGTACTTA.

The J gene is TRBJ2-1, the V gene TRBV27; 11 bases are shared with TRBD2. The germline gives CDR1 MNHEY, CDR2 SMNVEV (reference sequence). The CDR3 loop spans 17 amino acids. Trimming removed 6 bases from V and 7 bases from J; junction bases left unmatched: 14. CDR3 amino acids: CASSFGLAGGLRNEQFF. The DNA for the CDR3 is TGTGCCAGCAGCTTCGGGTTAGCGGGAGGGTTGAGAAATGAGCAGTTCTTC.

This clonotype was seen a handful of times. The chain links TRBV5-1 to TRBJ2-5, with D possibly TRBD1 on 5 matching bases. The germline gives CDR1 SGHRS, CDR2 YFSETQ. V lost 0 bases to trimming and J lost 7 bases, with 16 bases between them. This CDR3 spans 15 amino acids. The CDR3 protein is CASSLVDRLQGTQYF. In DNA form, the CDR3 reads TGCGCCAGCAGCTTGGTCGATCGCCTTCAGGGGACCCAGTACTTC.

This chain links TRBV9 with TRBJ2-7; 7 bases align to TRBD1. Germline assignment: CDR1 SGDLS and CDR2 YYNGEE. V shed 6 bases, J shed 2 bases, and the junction held 8 bases outside the gene matches. CDR3 length: 14 residues. The CDR3 spells CASTKGAGAYEQYF. The CDR3 DNA is TGTGCCAGCACTAAGGGGGCAGGAGCCTACGAGCAGTACTTC.

The V call is TRBV28, the J call TRBJ2-3; D unclear. The CDR3 contains 15 residues. Germline lookup yields CDR1 MDHEN and CDR2 SYDVKM. Trimming took off 1 base at V and 2 bases at J, with 10 bases between the two ends. The CDR3 sequence is CASSLFAVHTDTQYF. CDR3 in DNA: TGTGCCAGCAGTTTATTCGCGGTGCACACAGATACGCAGTATTTT.

This chain links TRBV18 with TRBJ1-4, with D uncertain. The CDR3 loop spans 17 amino acids. The V end was cut by 5 bases, the J end by 0 bases, with 16 bases between. Germline V gene lookup returns CDR1 KGHSH and CDR2 LQKENI. The CDR3: CASSTIYKTATNEKLFF. As DNA, the CDR3 is TGTGCCAGCTCAACGATTTATAAGACGGCAACTAATGAAAAACTGTTTTTT. The whole variable domain, filled in from reference TRBV18 and TRBJ1-4, reads NAGVMQNPRHLVRRRGQEARLRCSPMKGHSHVYWYRQLPEEGLKFMVYLQKENIIDESGMPKERFSAEFPKEGPSILRIQQVVRGDSAAYFCASSTIYKTATNEKLFFGSGTQLSVL.

The J gene is TRBJ2-2, the V gene TRBV29-1, with D perhaps TRBD2 (5 bases). The V end was cut by 7 bases, the J end by 3 bases, with 9 bases between. Germline-derived CDR1 and CDR2 are SQVTM and ANQGSEA. The CDR3 is 12 residues long. As DNA, the CDR3 is TGCAGCGGGGGAGCTCACACCGGGGAGCTGTTTTTT. The encoded protein is CSGGAHTGELFF.

This clonotype was recorded only once. V usage is TRBV20-1 and J usage is TRBJ2-5; 8 bases match TRBD2. Per germline, CDR1 DFQATT and CDR2 SNEGSKA (reference sequence). This CDR3 has 15 amino acids. V lost 6 bases to trimming and J lost 1 base; unmatched junction nucleotides: 10. In DNA, the CDR3 is TGCAGTGCCAGTTCCCGGGAGGGAACCCAAGAGACCCAGTACTTC. This codes for CSASSREGTQETQYF.

The chain employs TRBV20-1 and TRBJ2-7; 7 bases fit TRBD2. The J call may be mistaken, given a closer DNA end match to TRBJ2-5. CDR3 length: 14 residues. Germline CDR1 DFQATT, CDR2 SNEGSKA (reference sequence). CDR3 DNA: TGCAGTGCTAGAGTTGGGGTAGCGGGAGAGACCCAGTACTTC. It yields the protein CSARVGVAGETQYF.

The count of this clonotype is one. The gene calls are TRBV19 and TRBJ1-5; D is perhaps TRBD1 (6 bases). CDR1 is LNHDA, CDR2 SQIVND, per germline (reference sequence). The CDR3 length is 15 residues. Trimming cost V 5 bases and J 2 bases, with 13 bases left between them. The CDR3 protein is CASSLARGRNQPQHF. In DNA form, the CDR3 reads TGTGCCAGTAGTCTAGCCAGGGGTCGCAATCAGCCCCAGCATTTT.

The chain links TRBV7-2 to TRBJ1-6; D ambiguous. Trimming pared 0 bases from V and 10 bases from J, leaving 4 bases between. The CDR3 is 12 residues long. CDR1 is SGHTA and CDR2 is FQGNSA in the germline V gene. CDR3 sequence: CASSLARSPLHF. In DNA form, the CDR3 reads TGTGCCAGCAGCTTAGCTAGGTCACCCCTCCACTTT.